A single sample is the source of the 2 T cell receptor beta chains below, sequenced in a study of cytotoxic CD8 clonotypes in ibrutinib-treated CLL. Generated by immunoSEQ multiplex PCR, the TCRdb table keeps only in-frame clones and is missing some. The data show tens of thousands of clones, 86% seen once. The sequenced sample was PBMCs, obtained before ibrutinib treatment. The source is a human donor with chronic lymphocytic leukemia.

V is TRBV7-5 and J is TRBJ2-3; the DNA was not compared with TRBD1, the D call given in the table. TRBV7-5 is reported as a pseudogene. The length of the CDR3 is 15 residues. CDR3 protein: CVRSLAGEGTDTQYF. CDR3 coding DNA: TGTGTCAGAAGCTTAGCAGGGGAAGGCACAGATACGCAGTATTTT.

The chain is built from TRBV19 and TRBJ1-4, with 7 bases fitting TRBD1. Per the germline V gene, CDR1 is LNHDA and CDR2 is SQIVND (reference sequence). J was trimmed by 4 bases and V by 3 bases; bases with no gene match: 8. There are 16 residues in the CDR3. The CDR3 reads CASSILLRQGNEKLFF. As DNA, the CDR3 is TGTGCCAGTAGTATCCTTCTACGACAGGGTAATGAAAAACTGTTTTTT.